This is a list of T cell receptor beta chains from one sample in a study of blood T cells in healthy people across ages. Via MiXCR, TCRdb re-called the 5' RACE reads, giving one row per CDR3 protein. Of around 650,000 distinct CDR3 sequences listed, around two fifths are singletons. Sequencing was done on a sample of blood. The receptors here all came from an elderly man in good health. The CDR3 runs from the conserved cysteine through the conserved F or W. The D gene is left open where the match is weak. The size field is filled for only some rows; it gives once, few, many or a size class.

D gene	J gene	V gene	clone size	CDR3 protein	CDR3 DNA
NA	TRBJ2-1	TRBV9	NA	CASSAAGYNEQFF	TGTGCCAGCAGCGCCGCCGGGTACAATGAGCAGTTCTTC
NA	TRBJ1-1	TRBV7-2	few	CASSLRTRRGGNTEAFF	TGTGCCAGCAGCTTACGGACCCGCCGGGGTGGGAACACTGAAGCTTTCTTT
TRBD1	TRBJ1-1	TRBV3-1	NA	CASSQRGQLMNTEAFF	TGTGCCAGCAGCCAGAGGGGACAGCTAATGAACACTGAAGCTTTCTTT
NA	TRBJ2-7	TRBV7-2	NA	CASRKQPVDSYEQYF	TGTGCCAGCAGGAAACAGCCCGTTGACTCCTACGAGCAGTACTTC
TRBD1	TRBJ2-7	TRBV27	many	CASKRTGNYEQYF	TGTGCCAGCAAACGGACAGGGAACTACGAGCAGTACTTC
TRBD2	TRBJ2-3	TRBV7-3	few	CASSLFGRADADTQYF	TGTGCCAGCAGCTTATTCGGGAGGGCCGATGCAGATACGCAGTATTTT
TRBD1	TRBJ2-3	TRBV9	NA	CTSSVEGQGSHTQYF	TGTACCAGCAGCGTAGAAGGACAGGGGAGTCATACGCAGTATTTT
TRBD2	TRBJ2-7	TRBV2	NA	CASRAAGGSYNEQYF	TGTGCCAGCAGAGCGGCGGGGGGGTCCTACAATGAGCAGTACTTC
TRBD2	TRBJ2-5	TRBV20-1	NA	CSAEPGLEYNEQYF	TGCAGCGCGGAGCCGGGACTAGAATACAATGAGCAGTACTTC
TRBD2	TRBJ2-7	TRBV10-3	NA	CATRTSGEYEQYF	TGTGCCACCCGGACTAGCGGCGAATACGAGCAGTACTTC
TRBD2	TRBJ2-3	TRBV6-6	NA	CASSGGRRPDTQYF	TGTGCCAGCAGTGGCGGGAGAAGGCCAGATACGCAGTATTTT
NA	TRBJ2-7	TRBV6-1	few	CARPDRSYEQYF	TGTGCCAGGCCGGACAGATCCTACGAGCAGTACTTC
NA	TRBJ1-2	TRBV12-3/TRBV12-4	NA	CASSPAGTRNYGYTF	TGTGCCAGCAGCCCAGCCGGGACGCGGAACTATGGCTACACCTTC
NA	TRBJ2-5	TRBV7-2	NA	CASSFHRVSGQETQYF	TGTGCCAGCAGCTTCCACAGGGTTAGCGGCCAAGAGACCCAGTACTTC
TRBD1	TRBJ1-2	TRBV5-1	few	CASSLAGSDRASNYGYTF	TGCGCCAGCAGCTTGGCAGGGAGCGACAGGGCATCTAACTATGGCTACACCTTC
TRBD2	TRBJ2-1	TRBV7-2	NA	CASSLEASGGLYNEQFF	TGTGCCAGCAGCTTAGAGGCTAGCGGGGGGCTTTACAATGAGCAGTTCTTC
TRBD2	TRBJ2-5	TRBV20-1	NA	CSARDPSSGLQETQYF	TGCAGTGCTAGAGATCCGTCTAGCGGGCTTCAAGAGACCCAGTACTTC
NA	TRBJ2-1	TRBV6-4	few	CASSERLGNEQFF	TGTGCCAGCAGTGAACGACTAGGCAATGAGCAGTTCTTC
NA	TRBJ1-2	TRBV27	NA	CASSPRNYYGYTF	TGTGCCAGCAGTCCTAGGAATTACTATGGCTACACCTTC
NA	TRBJ2-1	TRBV7-2	few	CASSLALTRGYNEQFF	TGTGCCAGCAGCTTAGCGCTTACTAGAGGCTACAATGAGCAGTTCTTC
NA	TRBJ2-1	TRBV12-3/TRBV12-4	many	CASIPGSSRQEQFF	TGTGCCAGCATCCCCGGGTCCTCCCGGCAGGAGCAGTTCTTC
TRBD1	TRBJ1-5	TRBV28	NA	CASSLPTGAFSNQPRHF	TGTGCCAGCAGTCTCCCGACAGGGGCCTTTAGCAATCAGCCCCGGCATTTT
NA	TRBJ1-5	TRBV20-1	few	CSARTSNQPQHF	TGCAGTGCTAGGACTAGCAATCAGCCCCAGCATTTT
TRBD1	TRBJ2-7	TRBV28	NA	CASRYRRQGDNEQYF	TGTGCCAGCAGATACCGGCGACAGGGGGACAACGAGCAGTACTTC
NA	TRBJ2-1	TRBV20-1	NA	CSAGRTGARLYNEQFF	TGCAGTGCTGGTAGGACGGGAGCCCGCTTATACAATGAGCAGTTCTTC
NA	TRBJ1-2	TRBV14	NA	CASSREGLYGYTF	TGTGCCAGCAGCCGCGAGGGGCTCTATGGCTACACCTTC
NA	TRBJ1-2	TRBV5-1	many	CASSLPGASGNYTF	TGCGCCAGCAGCTTACCCGGAGCGTCGGGGAACTACACCTTC
TRBD1	TRBJ2-5	TRBV20-1	NA	CSAVLPGQGTETQYF	TGCAGTGCTGTACTCCCGGGACAGGGTACCGAGACCCAGTACTTC
TRBD2	TRBJ2-4	TRBV4-3	few	CASSQDPSGNGDIQYF	TGCGCCAGCAGCCAAGATCCTAGCGGGAACGGTGACATTCAGTACTTC
TRBD2	TRBJ2-5	TRBV20-1	NA	CSGSSGGETQYF	TGCAGTGGGTCTAGCGGGGGGGAGACCCAGTACTTC
TRBD2	TRBJ2-2	TRBV9	NA	CASSSPGLAGGPLNGELFF	TGTGCCAGCAGCTCTCCCGGACTAGCGGGAGGGCCTTTAAACGGGGAGCTGTTTTTT
NA	TRBJ2-7	TRBV7-9	NA	CASSSQAGNPSYEQYF	TGTGCCAGCAGCTCCCAGGCGGGGAATCCCTCCTACGAGCAGTACTTC
TRBD1	TRBJ2-6	TRBV13	few	CASSPTARDRGSGANVLTF	TGTGCCAGCAGCCCCACCGCCCGGGACAGGGGCTCTGGGGCCAACGTCCTGACTTTC
NA	TRBJ2-5	TRBV7-2	few	CASSKGGGLKQYF	TGTGCCAGCAGCAAAGGTGGGGGCCTAAAGCAGTACTTC
NA	TRBJ2-5	TRBV12-5	many	CASGSHETQETQYF	TGTGCTAGTGGTTCCCACGAGACCCAAGAGACCCAGTACTTC
NA	TRBJ2-7	TRBV7-9	NA	CASSLRGPGGGYSYEQYF	TGTGCCAGCAGCTTAAGGGGCCCAGGCGGGGGCTACTCCTACGAGCAGTACTTC
NA	TRBJ2-1	TRBV27	few	CASSSRPTPGAEQFF	TGTGCCAGCAGTTCCCGCCCAACACCAGGAGCTGAGCAGTTCTTC
NA	TRBJ2-1	TRBV11-3	NA	CASSPRAGGGNEQFF	TGTGCCAGCAGCCCCCGTGCCGGGGGCGGGAATGAGCAGTTCTTC
NA	TRBJ1-6	TRBV27	NA	CASSLGGRTTSSPLHF	TGTGCCAGCAGTTTAGGGGGGAGGACCACGAGTTCACCCCTCCACTTT
NA	TRBJ1-2	TRBV6-5	once	CASSRGGRGYTF	TGTGCCAGCAGTAGGGGGGGCCGCGGGTACACCTTC
TRBD1	TRBJ1-4	TRBV29-1	NA	CSAEDRESKKLFF	TGCAGCGCCGAGGACAGGGAGAGTAAAAAACTGTTTTTT
NA	TRBJ1-6	TRBV6-5	few	CASSYSRPGTGWDSPLHF	TGTGCCAGCAGTTACTCGAGGCCCGGGACGGGATGGGATTCACCCCTCCACTTT
TRBD1	TRBJ1-3	TRBV29-1	few	CSVRTGAGNTIYF	TGCAGCGTCCGGACAGGGGCTGGAAACACCATATATTTT
NA	TRBJ2-3	TRBV3-1	NA	CASSLHRGGAGTQYF	TGTGCCAGCAGCCTTCACAGAGGGGGTGCGGGTACGCAGTATTTT
NA	TRBJ2-5	TRBV30	NA	CSWSPLRKATETQYF	TGTTCCTGGAGCCCCCTCAGGAAAGCAACGGAGACCCAGTACTTC
NA	TRBJ1-1	TRBV20-1	many	CSARYANTEAFF	TGCAGTGCTAGATACGCGAACACTGAAGCTTTCTTT
TRBD2	TRBJ2-3	TRBV20-1	NA	CSASKGLALADTQYF	TGCAGTGCTAGTAAGGGACTAGCGTTAGCAGATACGCAGTATTTT
TRBD1	TRBJ1-2	TRBV7-9	NA	CASSLGDRVFGYTF	TGTGCCAGCAGCTTAGGGGACAGGGTGTTTGGCTACACCTTC
NA	TRBJ1-1	TRBV27	NA	CASSLGVGSTEAFF	TGTGCCAGCAGTTTAGGGGTGGGGAGCACTGAAGCTTTCTTT
NA	TRBJ1-5	TRBV29-1	NA	CSAMGGSNQPQHF	TGCAGCGCCATGGGGGGTAGCAATCAGCCCCAGCATTTT
TRBD2	TRBJ2-4	TRBV6-6	few	CANANVAAGAAKNIQYF	TGTGCCAACGCAAACGTCGCGGCGGGAGCAGCCAAAAACATTCAGTACTTC
NA	TRBJ2-7	TRBV7-9	NA	CASSSTGVTDEQYF	TGTGCCAGCAGCTCAACTGGCGTTACTGACGAGCAGTACTTC
NA	TRBJ2-7	TRBV6-1	NA	CASSDMVYEQYF	TGTGCCAGCAGTGATATGGTGTACGAGCAGTACTTC
TRBD2	TRBJ2-3	TRBV20-1	NA	CSATGTSGDTDTQYF	TGCAGTGCTACGGGGACTAGCGGGGACACAGATACGCAGTATTTT
NA	TRBJ2-7	TRBV24-1	NA	CATRAPSYEQYF	TGTGCCACCAGGGCCCCATCCTACGAGCAGTACTTC
NA	TRBJ2-2	TRBV7-2	NA	CASSGAVRTGELFF	TGTGCCAGCAGCGGAGCGGTGCGCACCGGGGAGCTGTTTTTT
TRBD2	TRBJ2-3	TRBV6-2/TRBV6-3	NA	CASSGLAGGPDTQYF	TGTGCCAGCAGTGGACTAGCGGGGGGCCCAGATACGCAGTATTTT
NA	TRBJ1-1	TRBV3-1	few	CASSRSNTEAFF	TGTGCCAGCAGTCGCAGTAACACTGAAGCTTTCTTT
NA	TRBJ2-2	TRBV18	NA	CASSHRNTGELFF	TGTGCCAGCTCACACAGGAACACCGGGGAGCTGTTTTTT